The TCR beta chain described here comes from a study of blood T cell repertoires in COVID-19. The wider study: T cells, B-cell-depleted T cells, or PBMCs supplied cDNA or gDNA.

Sequencing used immunoSEQ multiplex PCR; TCRdb keeps in-frame clones, though not all of them. The sample holds 400,000 to 550,000 clones, nearly 90% seen once. Participants were aged about 18 to 90 years from 20 to 30 US areas. V lost 0 bases and J lost 1; bases outside the gene matches: 5. Germline loops: CDR1 SGHKS, CDR2 YYEKEE (reference sequence). This CDR3 comprises 16 residues. V gene TRBV5-5 combines with J gene TRBJ2-3; TRBD2 matches at 7 bases. The source of this sequence is a woman younger than 30 with acute COVID-19. The sequencing input was PBMCs or T cells enriched from blood (not recorded which). CDR3 DNA: TGTGCCAGCAGCTTGGGAGGCGGGAGTGGCACAGATACGCAGTATTTT. It encodes CASSLGGGSGTDTQYF.